These 3 T cell receptor beta chains share one sample of origin, sequenced in a study of cytomegalovirus exposure and HLA in healthy donors. 13 Jbeta primers and 60 Vbeta primers were used for the PCR. The data were produced by immunoSEQ multiplex PCR, yet TCRdb's version contains in-frame clones alone and is incomplete. The data hold roughly 190,000 clones, with over 9.5% observed a single time. The sequencing sample was made of PBMCs. These receptors were taken from a man aged 50 to 59 in good health and CMV-seropositive.

This clone was recorded a few times. The chain couples TRBV29-1 to TRBJ1-2; D remains unclear. The CDR3 extends over 13 amino acids. Germline loops: CDR1 SQVTM, CDR2 ANQGSEA. V lost 3 bases and J 6 bases, leaving 14 bases between the germline ends. CDR3 in amino acids: CSVDRGLGNGYTF. Here the CDR3 DNA reads TGCAGCGTTGACCGAGGGTTGGGGAATGGCTACACCTTC.

The V gene is TRBV4-3, the J gene TRBJ2-1, with 16 bases lining up with TRBD2. The CDR3 consists of 19 residues. V trimming: 4 bases; J trimming: 2 bases; junction bases outside the gene matches: 8. Germline V gene data show CDR1 as LGHNA and CDR2 as YSLEER. The CDR3 bases are TGCGCCAGCAGCCGCGGGACTAGCGGGGGGGCCGGCACCTACAATGAGCAGTTCTTC. This gives the protein CASSRGTSGGAGTYNEQFF.

The gene calls are TRBV29-1 and TRBJ2-2, with TRBD1 matching over 8 bases. CDR1 SQVTM and CDR2 ANQGSEA come from the germline V gene. CDR3 length: 15 amino acids. V shed 7 bases, J shed 4 bases, and the junction held 11 bases outside the gene matches. The CDR3 DNA sequence: TGCAGCGCCCGAGTCCAGGGGGCGGTCACCGGGGAGCTGTTTTTT. The encoded protein is CSARVQGAVTGELFF.